This T cell receptor beta chain is drawn from a study of regulatory T cells in long-lasting Graves disease. This clonotype was observed a handful of times. Its target is unknown. Building of the TCR beta libraries involved iRepertoire HTBI primers and Arm-PCR of CDR3 regions. One entry per CDR3 protein results from TCRdb running MiXCR on the multiplex PCR reads. Of hundreds of thousands of distinct CDR3 sequences in the sample, 20% were seen once. The V and J ends lost 3 bases and 5 bases respectively, with 16 bases between them. CDR1 is MNHGY, CDR2 SVAAGI, per germline. CDR3 length equals 15 residues. As to time point: persistent/refractory GD, antithyroid drugs over 5 years with positive TRAb. TCR sequences were obtained from RNA taken from PBMCs. Study-level results: Patients with persistent disease showed a bias toward TRBV28, TRBJ1-2 and TRBJ2-5. Reduced TCR diversity was observed in persistent Graves' patients versus newly diagnosed patients.

This TCR was recovered from a female donor with Graves disease. The sequencing here drew on peripheral blood mononuclear cells (PBMCs), taken when the disease was refractory, from a patient treated with antithyroid drugs. The chain recombines TRBV6-9 with TRBJ1-1; D unresolved. The DNA for the CDR3 is TGTGCCAGCAGTTACCCCGCCCTCCGAGGGACTGAAGCTTTCTTT. It codes for CASSYPALRGTEAFF.